This paragraph covers one T cell receptor beta chain sequence. As yet, its antigen is unknown. This sample was included in a study of cytomegalovirus exposure and HLA in healthy donors. The PCR had 60 Vbeta and 13 Jbeta primers. The table came from immunoSEQ multiplex PCR; TCRdb's copy has only in-frame clones and leaves some out. The data show under 200,000 clones, 75% to 90% seen once. The length of the CDR3 is 13 residues. The germline V gene has CDR1 GTSNPN and CDR2 SVGIG (reference sequence). Trimming took 1 base from V and 8 from J, leaving 15 bases between them. General study findings and limits: Within a later analysis, the majority of CMV-associated TCR beta chains appeared HLA-restricted. Presence/absence analyses treated sequencing depth as roughly uniform across donors. A few V segments could not be told apart, such as TRBV6-2 and TRBV6-3, and were left out. Being productive about 87% or about 30% of the time was typical of most TCR beta V segments in an earlier analysis.

This receptor was obtained from a woman under 40 in good health and CMV-seronegative. The sample consisted of PBMCs. The chain links TRBV30 to TRBJ2-7, with a possible D match to TRBD1 (6 bases). CDR3 nucleotide sequence: TGTGCCTGGAGTGACAGGGCCCCGTTTCAGCAGTACTTC. Translating gives CAWSDRAPFQQYF.